This T cell receptor beta chain was recorded in a study of control samples from healthy donors and cancer patients. The V end was cut by 2 bases, the J end by 1 base, with 5 bases between. This CDR3 region has 13 residues. From germline, CDR1 is MDHEN and CDR2 SYDVKM. Using immunoSEQ multiplex PCR, the repertoire was profiled, and TCRdb retains in-frame clones only, with some absent. The sample lists about 180,000 clones; approximately 92% were seen once. The clonotype was recovered from a man aged 30 to 39 in good health. The chain recombines TRBV28 with TRBJ1-2; no firm D call. The sample was blood. Written as DNA, the CDR3 is TGTGCCAGCAGTTTAAAGGGTAACTATGGCTACACCTTC. Amino acids: CASSLKGNYGYTF.